What follows are 25 T cell receptor beta chains derived from one specimen sequenced in a study of OX40 agonist ivuxolimab in advanced cancers. The protocol was immunoSEQ multiplex PCR, while the TCRdb copy is restricted to in-frame clones and leaves out a portion. The data hold tens of thousands of clones, with roughly 82% observed a single time. Sequencing was performed on CD4+ or CD8+ T cells sorted from blood, taken in a trial of the OX40 agonist ivuxolimab. All receptors come from an adult with an advanced solid tumor such as melanoma, head and neck, liver or kidney cancer.

V and J are TRBV11-2 and TRBJ2-1, with D possibly TRBD1 on 6 matching bases. The CDR3 runs to 16 residues. The V end was cut by 5 bases, the J end by 0 bases, with 14 bases between. CDR1 SGHAT and CDR2 FQNNGV come from the germline V gene. The CDR3 bases are TGTGCCAGCAGCCCCCAGGGGACGGTCTCCTACAATGAGCAGTTCTTC. This gives the protein CASSPQGTVSYNEQFF. The complete variable domain, with remaining parts taken from reference TRBV11-2 and TRBJ2-1, reads EAGVAQSPRYKIIEKRQSVAFWCNPISGHATLYWYQQILGQGPKLLIQFQNNGVVDDSQLPKDRFSAERLKGVDSTLKIQPAKLEDSAVYLCASSPQGTVSYNEQFFGPGTRLTVL.

The chain couples TRBV19 to TRBJ2-1; D may correspond to TRBD1 or TRBD2 (6 bases each). Trimming took 5 bases from V and 8 from J, leaving 16 bases between them. CDR1 and CDR2 from the germline V gene are LNHDA and SQIVND (reference sequence). The CDR3 length is 14 residues. The CDR3 DNA follows: TGTGCCAGTAGTCCTTGGGGGCGGGATGATGAGCAGTTCTTC. Its translation is CASSPWGRDDEQFF.

V is TRBV13 and J is TRBJ1-4; weak D call: TRBD1 (5 bases). Germline CDR1 PRHDT, CDR2 FYEKMQ (reference sequence). V was shortened by 2 bases and J by 6 bases, with 10 bases between the two germline ends. The CDR3 runs 14 residues. The DNA of the CDR3 is TGTGCCAGCAGCTTAAGGAGGGGAGATGAAAAACTGTTTTTT. Protein product: CASSLRRGDEKLFF. Full variable domain (rest looked up from reference TRBV13 and TRBJ1-4): AAGVIQSPRHLIKEKRETATLKCYPIPRHDTVYWYQQGPGQDPQFLISFYEKMQSDKGSIPDRFSAQQFSDYHSELNMSSLELGDSALYFCASSLRRGDEKLFFGSGTQLSVL.

A few counts support this clone. The chain recombines TRBV2 with TRBJ1-5; no clear D gene. The CDR3 loop spans 12 amino acids. V gave up 3 bases and J gave up 1 base, with 1 base separating them. Germline V gene sequence: CDR1 SNHLY, CDR2 FYNNEI. The CDR3, as DNA: TGTGCCAGCAGTGAGAGCAATCAGCCCCAGCATTTT. Protein sequence: CASSESNQPQHF.

The chain joins TRBV7-2 to TRBJ2-5; the match to TRBD2 covers 11 bases. Gene TRBJ2-7 matches the end of the DNA better, so the J call may be wrong. Germline loops: CDR1 SGHTA, CDR2 FQGNSA. The CDR3 is 16 amino acids. The CDR3 sequence is CASSPLGTSGSYEQYF. The CDR3 region has the DNA TGTGCCAGCAGCCCCTTGGGGACTAGCGGATCCTACGAGCAGTACTTC.

The count of this clone is one. Germline is not matched at one junction end, which may reflect a read error. This chain uses TRBV7-7 with TRBJ2-2; 8 bases line up with TRBD2. CDR3 size: 16 residues. Per germline, CDR1 SSHAT and CDR2 FNYEAQ (reference sequence). Written as DNA, the CDR3 is TGTGCTAGCAGCTTAGCGGGGCCGACGAACACCGGGGAGCTGTTTTTT. Translating gives CASSLAGPTNTGELFF. The full variable domain, rest sourced from reference TRBV7-7 and TRBJ2-2, is GAGVSQSPRYKVTKRGQDVTLRCDPISSHATLYWYQQALGQGPEFLTYFNYEAQPDKSGLPSDRFSAERPEGSISTLTIQRTEQRDSAMYRCASSLAGPTNTGELFFGEGSRLTVL.

This clone has more than one count but fewer than ten. Here the CDR3 reads CASSYRGGETQYF. The CDR3, as DNA: TGTGCCAGCAGTTATAGGGGCGGAGAGACCCAGTACTTC. V is TRBV6-5 and J is TRBJ2-5; D perhaps matches TRBD1 (5 bases). V was pared by 3 bases and J by 4 bases, with 9 bases between. Germline CDR1 reads MNHEY; CDR2 reads SVGAGI. The CDR3 runs to 13 residues.

V and J are TRBV4-1 and TRBJ1-4; 7 bases agree with TRBD1. The V segment lost 4 bases and the J segment 8 bases; nucleotides outside the gene matches: 10. Germline CDR1 and CDR2: MGHRA and YSYEKL. The CDR3 loop spans 15 amino acids. CDR3: CASSRAGQPEEKLFF. The CDR3 DNA follows: TGCGCCAGCAGCCGAGCGGGACAGCCGGAAGAAAAACTGTTTTTT.

This clone was detected only once. This chain joins TRBV6-5 and TRBJ1-1, with 9 bases fitting TRBD1. This CDR3 has 14 residues. Germline values: CDR1 MNHEY, CDR2 SVGAGI. Trimming at V came to 5 bases and at J to 5 bases, leaving 6 bases not matched to a gene. CDR3 residues: CASSPTGTGTEAFF. The CDR3 nucleotides read TGTGCCAGCAGTCCGACAGGGACAGGGACTGAAGCTTTCTTT.

V is TRBV21-1 and J is TRBJ2-1; no DNA check was done on the table's D call, TRBD2. TRBV21-1 is deemed a pseudogene. The CDR3 has 14 residues. The CDR3 loop is CASIEHLSYNEQFF. CDR3 sequence (DNA): TGTGCCAGCATAGAGCACCTGTCCTACAATGAGCAGTTCTTC.

This clone appeared once. The gene calls are TRBV29-1 and TRBJ2-3, with 8 bases lining up with TRBD1. This CDR3 region has 14 residues. J gave up 1 base and V 3 bases, and 3 bases lay outside the gene matches. The germline CDR1 and CDR2 sequences are SQVTM and ANQGSEA. The CDR3 is CSVEPGQGTDTQYF. The CDR3 nucleotides are TGCAGCGTTGAGCCGGGACAGGGCACAGATACGCAGTATTTT.

V usage is TRBV6-1 and J usage is TRBJ2-5, with TRBD1 matching over 9 bases. The CDR3 consists of 15 residues. Unmatched junction bases numbered 12, after V lost 8 bases and J lost 5 bases. Germline CDR1 and CDR2: MNHNS and SASEGT. The CDR3 DNA reads as TGTGCCAGCGGCGCCCGGGACAGGGTGGTGGAGACCCAGTACTTC. Residues: CASGARDRVVETQYF.

This chain uses TRBV2 with TRBJ2-1, with D maybe TRBD2 (5 bases). The germline V gene has CDR1 SNHLY and CDR2 FYNNEI. Trimming took 6 bases from V and 5 from J, leaving 14 bases between them. The CDR3 length is 14 residues. CDR3 in amino acids: CASRAGLPHNEQFF. DNA for the CDR3: TGTGCCAGCAGGGCGGGCCTTCCCCACAATGAGCAGTTCTTC.

This rearrangement joins TRBV5-1 to TRBJ2-3; perhaps TRBD1 as D (6 bases). V gave up 0 bases and J gave up 0 bases, with 8 bases separating them. The CDR3 has 15 amino acids. Germline values: CDR1 SGHRS, CDR2 YFSETQ. The CDR3 nucleotides are TGCGCCAGCAGCTTGGGACAGGCGAGCACAGATACGCAGTATTTT. As protein: CASSLGQASTDTQYF.

The V and J genes are TRBV29-1 and TRBJ2-1; TRBD1 might be the D (6 bases). Trimming pared 4 bases from V and 0 bases from J, leaving 7 bases between. Germline V gene data show CDR1 as SQVTM and CDR2 as ANQGSEA. This CDR3 contains 13 residues. CDR3 sequence reads: CSVVGGSYNEQFF. The DNA of the CDR3 is TGCAGCGTTGTAGGGGGCTCCTACAATGAGCAGTTCTTC.

This chain connects TRBV9 to TRBJ2-2; TRBD1 matches 7 bases. This CDR3 has 14 amino acids. Germline V gene lookup returns CDR1 SGDLS and CDR2 YYNGEE. V shed 0 bases and J 6 bases; nucleotides not matched to a gene: 2. CDR3 DNA: TGTGCCAGCAGCGTAGGGGGGACAGCCGGGGAGCTGTTTTTT. Translation: CASSVGGTAGELFF.

V usage is TRBV27 and J usage is TRBJ2-5; 8 nucleotides agree with TRBD1. J was trimmed by 4 bases and V by 7 bases; bases with no gene match: 8. Per germline, CDR1 MNHEY and CDR2 SMNVEV (reference sequence). There are 14 residues in the CDR3. CDR3 sequence: CASNPRDRGETQYF. CDR3 coding DNA: TGTGCCAGCAATCCAAGAGACAGGGGAGAGACCCAGTACTTC.

The chain joins TRBV6-1 to TRBJ1-2, with TRBD1 as a possible D gene (6 bases). The CDR3 spans 13 residues. V lost 7 bases and J 6 bases, leaving 15 bases between the germline ends. The germline V gene encodes CDR1 MNHNS and CDR2 SASEGT. DNA for the CDR3: TGTGCCAGCATTAAACAGGGTTTCAATGGCTACACCTTC. Protein sequence: CASIKQGFNGYTF.

The rearrangement uses TRBV5-6 and TRBJ2-2; D gene unclear. V gave up 4 bases and J gave up 2 bases, with 3 bases separating them. The CDR3 is made up of 12 amino acids. Germline V CDR1 and CDR2: SGHDT, YYEEEE. The CDR3 nucleotides are TGTGCCAGCAGCCAAAACACCGGGGAGCTGTTTTTT. It is translated as CASSQNTGELFF.

The V gene is TRBV7-9, the J gene TRBJ2-1; D is perhaps TRBD1 or TRBD2 (5 bases each). This CDR3 has 15 residues. CDR1 SEHNR and CDR2 FQNEAQ come from the germline V gene (reference sequence). With 1 base removed from V and 9 bases from J, the gap between germline ends came to 16 bases. CDR3 sequence (DNA): TGTGCCAGCAGCTTAGATGGGGGTCGAGGTGGTGAGCAGTTCTTC. Its protein product is CASSLDGGRGGEQFF.

This clone has just one count. The chain has TRBV28 and TRBJ2-2; D may match TRBD1 or TRBD2 (6 bases each). Trimming stripped 3 bases from V and 5 bases from J, with 13 bases between. Germline CDR1 and CDR2: MDHEN and SYDVKM. The CDR3 is 15 amino acids. This chain's CDR3 is CASSLWGASTGELFF. The CDR3 DNA is TGTGCCAGCAGTTTGTGGGGGGCCAGTACCGGGGAGCTGTTTTTT.

This clone occurred once. V and J are TRBV10-2 and TRBJ2-2, with D possibly TRBD2 on 6 matching bases. V was clipped by 0 bases and J by 7 bases, with 18 bases between them. The CDR3 consists of 17 residues. The germline gives CDR1 WSHSY, CDR2 SAAADI. CDR3 in amino acids: CASSESPLTSRSGELFF. CDR3 in DNA: TGCGCCAGCAGTGAGTCCCCTTTGACTAGTAGAAGCGGGGAGCTGTTTTTT.

The gene calls are TRBV18 and TRBJ1-1, with D maybe TRBD1 (6 bases). Trimming stripped 2 bases from V and 10 bases from J, with 11 bases between. The V gene's germline CDR1 is KGHSH and CDR2 LQKENI. The CDR3 extends over 12 amino acids. CDR3 bases: TGTGCCAGCTCACCAGAGAGGACAGCAGCTTTCTTT. Amino acid sequence: CASSPERTAAFF. The full variable domain, with the rest looked up from reference TRBV18 and TRBJ1-1, is NAGVMQNPRHLVRRRGQEARLRCSPMKGHSHVYWYRQLPEEGLKFMVYLQKENIIDESGMPKERFSAEFPKEGPSILRIQQVVRGDSAAYFCASSPERTAAFFGQGTRLTVV.

The chain is built from TRBV11-1 and TRBJ1-3, with 8 positions matching TRBD1. This CDR3 has 17 amino acids. In germline, CDR1 is SGHAT, CDR2 FQDESV (reference sequence). The ends lost 3 bases at V and 1 base at J; junction bases unmatched: 8. The chain's CDR3 is CASSFTTGDYSGNTIYF. DNA of the CDR3: TGTGCCAGCAGCTTTACGACAGGGGATTATTCTGGAAACACCATATATTTT. The entire variable domain, with the rest obtained from reference TRBV11-1 and TRBJ1-3, is as follows: EAEVAQSPRYKITEKSQAVAFWCDPISGHATLYWYRQILGQGPELLVQFQDESVVDDSQLPKDRFSAERLKGVDSTLKIQPAELGDSAMYLCASSFTTGDYSGNTIYFGEGSWLTVV.

This clone was observed a few times. The chain joins TRBV5-1 to TRBJ1-2; 10 nucleotides align to TRBD1. The length of the CDR3 is 15 residues. Germline CDR1 SGHRS, CDR2 YFSETQ. The junction had 4 bases not matched to a gene; V was cut back by 5 bases and J by 0 bases. The CDR3 loop reads CASSPGQGANYGYTF. In DNA, the CDR3 is TGCGCCAGCAGTCCCGGACAGGGGGCTAACTATGGCTACACCTTC.